These T cell receptor beta chains were read from a single sample in a study of blood T cell repertoires in COVID-19. Clones were read by immunoSEQ multiplex PCR, and TCRdb kept only the in-frame ones, dropping some. There are more than 85,000 clones in the sample; around 90% occur only once, and roughly 3.5% lies in the top ten. The sequenced sample consisted of peripheral blood. All receptors come from a woman between 65 and 79 years old with acute or convalescent COVID-19. Each CDR3 is given without its conserved first and last residue.

V gene	J gene	CDR3 protein
TRBV19	TRBJ2-2	ASSIAGQGKTGELF
TRBV19	TRBJ2-6	ASTPRELLGANVLT
TRBV6-5	TRBJ2-7	ASSYTYRVGTYEQY
TRBV15	TRBJ2-3	ATKSGERGRDTQY
TRBV27	TRBJ1-5	ASTRRGGFRNQPQH
TRBV2	TRBJ1-5	ASRTGGRGSNQPQH
TRBV6-5	TRBJ2-1	ASSPGGNEQF
TRBV13	TRBJ1-3	ASSLGGRGTGNTIY
TRBV30	TRBJ2-7	AWSVQAGEQY
TRBV5-6	TRBJ2-5	ASSFLGAGLEETQY
TRBV12-3/TRBV12-4	TRBJ2-5	ASRGETQY
TRBV11-3	TRBJ2-2	ASSRDYSTGELF
TRBV28	TRBJ1-1	ASSLLGGNTEAF
TRBV4-1	TRBJ1-1	ASSQGQSPNTEAF
TRBV15	TRBJ2-5	ATSRDRLETQY
TRBV28	TRBJ2-2	ASRSGQLNTGELF
TRBV27	TRBJ2-7	ASSLSSRSSYEQY
TRBV3-1/TRBV3-2	TRBJ2-1	ASSRSSGRRGEQF